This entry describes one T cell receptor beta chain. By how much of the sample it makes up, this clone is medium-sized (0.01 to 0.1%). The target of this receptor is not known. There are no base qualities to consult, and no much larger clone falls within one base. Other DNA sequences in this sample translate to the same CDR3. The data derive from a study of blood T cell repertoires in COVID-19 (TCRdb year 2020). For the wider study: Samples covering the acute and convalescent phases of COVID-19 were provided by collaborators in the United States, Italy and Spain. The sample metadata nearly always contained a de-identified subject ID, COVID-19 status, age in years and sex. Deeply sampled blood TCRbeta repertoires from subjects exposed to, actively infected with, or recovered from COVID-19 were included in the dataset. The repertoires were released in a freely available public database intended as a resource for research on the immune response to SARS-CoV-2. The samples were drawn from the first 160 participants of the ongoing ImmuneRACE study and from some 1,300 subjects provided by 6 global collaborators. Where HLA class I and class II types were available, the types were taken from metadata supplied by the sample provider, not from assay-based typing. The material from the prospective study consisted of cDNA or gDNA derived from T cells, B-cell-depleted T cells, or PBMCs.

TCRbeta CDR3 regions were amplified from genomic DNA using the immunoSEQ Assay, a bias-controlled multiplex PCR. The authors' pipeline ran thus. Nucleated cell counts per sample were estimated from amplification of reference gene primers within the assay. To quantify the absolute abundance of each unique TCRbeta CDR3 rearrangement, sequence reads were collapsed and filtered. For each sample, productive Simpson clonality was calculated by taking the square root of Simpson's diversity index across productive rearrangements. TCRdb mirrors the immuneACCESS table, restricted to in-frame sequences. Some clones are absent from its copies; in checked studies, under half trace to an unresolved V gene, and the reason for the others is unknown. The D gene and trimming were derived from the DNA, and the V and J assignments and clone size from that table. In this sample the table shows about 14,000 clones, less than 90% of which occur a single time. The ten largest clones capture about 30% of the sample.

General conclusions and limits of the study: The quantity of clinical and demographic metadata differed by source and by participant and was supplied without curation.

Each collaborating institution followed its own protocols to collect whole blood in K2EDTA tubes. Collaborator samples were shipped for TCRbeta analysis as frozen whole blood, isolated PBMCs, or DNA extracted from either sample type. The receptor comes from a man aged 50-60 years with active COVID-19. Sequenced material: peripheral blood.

This receptor has the CDR3 CASSFQGDTDTQYF. The base sequence is TGTGCCAGCAGTTTCCAGGGCGACACAGATACGCAGTATTTT. Recombination connected TRBV27 to TRBJ2-3, with TRBD1 perhaps the D gene, on 5 matching bases. The cysteine opens and the phenylalanine closes a CDR3 of 14 amino acids. The CDR3 DNA has 42 bases and is translated from base 1. CDR1 MNHEY and CDR2 SMNVEV were looked up in the germline V gene (reference sequence). Trimming costs V 3 bases and J 2 bases, and their ends lie 9 bases apart.